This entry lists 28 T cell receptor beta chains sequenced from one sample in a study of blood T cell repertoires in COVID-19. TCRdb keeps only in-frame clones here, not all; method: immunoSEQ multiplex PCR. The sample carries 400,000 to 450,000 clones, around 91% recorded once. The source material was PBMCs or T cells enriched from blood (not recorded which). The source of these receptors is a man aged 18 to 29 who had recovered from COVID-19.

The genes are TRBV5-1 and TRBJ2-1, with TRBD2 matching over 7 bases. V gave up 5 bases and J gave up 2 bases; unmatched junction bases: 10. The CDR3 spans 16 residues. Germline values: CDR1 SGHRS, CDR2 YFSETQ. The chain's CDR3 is CASSGGEGGPYNEQFF. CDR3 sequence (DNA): TGCGCCAGCAGTGGGGGTGAGGGAGGGCCCTACAATGAGCAGTTCTTC.

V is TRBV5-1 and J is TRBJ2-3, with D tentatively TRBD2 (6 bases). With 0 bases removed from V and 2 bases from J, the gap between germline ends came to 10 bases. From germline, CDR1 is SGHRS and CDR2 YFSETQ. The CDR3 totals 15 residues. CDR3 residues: CASSLVAGNTDTQYF. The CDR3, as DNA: TGCGCCAGCAGCTTGGTGGCGGGAAACACAGATACGCAGTATTTT.

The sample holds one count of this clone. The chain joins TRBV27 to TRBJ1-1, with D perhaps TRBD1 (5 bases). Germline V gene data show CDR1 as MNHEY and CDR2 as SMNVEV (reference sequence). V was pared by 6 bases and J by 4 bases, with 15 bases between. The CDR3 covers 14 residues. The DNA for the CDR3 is TGTGCCAGCAGGGGAAGTCAGGGCCCCACTGAAGCTTTCTTT. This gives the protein CASRGSQGPTEAFF.

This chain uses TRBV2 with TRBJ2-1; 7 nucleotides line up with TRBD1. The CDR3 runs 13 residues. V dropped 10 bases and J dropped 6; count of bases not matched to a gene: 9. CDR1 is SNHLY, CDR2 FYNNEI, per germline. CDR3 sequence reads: CATKTGQTNEQFF. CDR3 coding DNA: TGTGCCACTAAGACGGGACAGACCAATGAGCAGTTCTTC.

Here the CDR3 reads CASSVGQGRVDEQFF. In DNA, the CDR3 is TGTGCCAGCAGCGTAGGACAGGGAAGGGTCGATGAGCAGTTCTTC. The genes are TRBV11-3 and TRBJ2-1; 8 bases are a match to TRBD1. After removal of 5 bases from V and 8 bases from J, the junction contained 11 bases not matched to a gene. The CDR3 covers 15 residues. The germline gives CDR1 SGHNT, CDR2 YENEEA.

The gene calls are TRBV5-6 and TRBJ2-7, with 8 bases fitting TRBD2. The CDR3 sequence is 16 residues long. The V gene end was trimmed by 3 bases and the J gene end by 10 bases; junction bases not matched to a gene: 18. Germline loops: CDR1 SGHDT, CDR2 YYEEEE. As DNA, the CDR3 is TGTGCCAGCAGCTCGGGGCTAGCGGGTAGGACTATCGGTCAGTACTTC. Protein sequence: CASSSGLAGRTIGQYF.

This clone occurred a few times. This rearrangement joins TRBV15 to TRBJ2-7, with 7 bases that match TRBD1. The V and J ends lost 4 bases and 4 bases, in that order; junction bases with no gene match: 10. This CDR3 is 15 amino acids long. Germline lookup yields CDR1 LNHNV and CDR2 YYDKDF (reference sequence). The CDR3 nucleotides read TGTGCCACCAGCACGAGACAGGGCGCTCGTTACGAGCAGTACTTC. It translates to CATSTRQGARYEQYF.

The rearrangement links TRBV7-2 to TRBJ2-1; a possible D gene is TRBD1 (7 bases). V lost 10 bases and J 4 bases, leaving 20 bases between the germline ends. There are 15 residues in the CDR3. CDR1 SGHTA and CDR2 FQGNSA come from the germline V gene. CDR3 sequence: CATQGGPTGYNEQFF. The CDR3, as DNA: TGTGCCACCCAGGGGGGTCCGACGGGATACAATGAGCAGTTCTTC.

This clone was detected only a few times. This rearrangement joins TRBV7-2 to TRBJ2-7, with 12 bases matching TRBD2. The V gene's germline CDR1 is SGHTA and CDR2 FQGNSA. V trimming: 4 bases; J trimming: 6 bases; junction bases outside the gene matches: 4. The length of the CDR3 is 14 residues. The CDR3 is CASSYLAGGTEQYF. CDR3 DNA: TGTGCCAGCAGCTATCTAGCGGGAGGGACCGAGCAGTACTTC.

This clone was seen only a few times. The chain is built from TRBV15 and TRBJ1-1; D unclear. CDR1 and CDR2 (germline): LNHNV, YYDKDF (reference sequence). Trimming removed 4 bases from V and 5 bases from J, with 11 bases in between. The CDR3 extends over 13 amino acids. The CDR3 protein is CATSTGGDTEAFF. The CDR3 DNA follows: TGTGCCACCAGCACAGGAGGCGATACTGAAGCTTTCTTT.

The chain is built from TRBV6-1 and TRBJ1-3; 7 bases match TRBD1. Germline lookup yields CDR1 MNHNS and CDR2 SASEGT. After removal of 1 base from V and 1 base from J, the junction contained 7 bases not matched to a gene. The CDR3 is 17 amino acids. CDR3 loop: CASSEGGQSLSGNTIYF. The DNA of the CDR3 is TGTGCCAGCAGTGAAGGGGGACAGTCCCTTTCTGGAAACACCATATATTTT.

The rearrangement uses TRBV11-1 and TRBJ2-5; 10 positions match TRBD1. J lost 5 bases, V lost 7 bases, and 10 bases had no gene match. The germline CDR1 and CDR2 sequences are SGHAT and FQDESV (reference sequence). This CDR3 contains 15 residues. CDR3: CASTGRTGGPETQYF. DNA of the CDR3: TGTGCCAGCACCGGTCGGACAGGGGGTCCCGAGACCCAGTACTTC.

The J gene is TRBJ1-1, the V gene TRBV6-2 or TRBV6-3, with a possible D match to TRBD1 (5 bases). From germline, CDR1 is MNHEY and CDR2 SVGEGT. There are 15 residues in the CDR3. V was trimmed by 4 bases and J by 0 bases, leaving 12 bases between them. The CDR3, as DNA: TGTGCCAGCAGTTCGGAACAGGAGTTGAACACTGAAGCTTTCTTT. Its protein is CASSSEQELNTEAFF.

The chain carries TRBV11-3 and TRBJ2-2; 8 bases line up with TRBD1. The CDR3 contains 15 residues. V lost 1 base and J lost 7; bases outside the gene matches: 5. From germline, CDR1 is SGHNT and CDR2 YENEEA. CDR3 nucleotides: TGTGCCAGCAGCTTAGCCAGGGGGCCGGACGGGGAGCTGTTTTTT. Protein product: CASSLARGPDGELFF.

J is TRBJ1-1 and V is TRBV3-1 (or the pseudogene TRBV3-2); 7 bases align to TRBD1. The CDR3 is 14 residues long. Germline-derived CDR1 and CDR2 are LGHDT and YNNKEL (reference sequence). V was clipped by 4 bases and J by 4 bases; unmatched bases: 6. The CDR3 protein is CASSLNRGRTEAFF. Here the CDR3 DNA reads TGTGCCAGCAGCCTCAACAGGGGCCGCACTGAAGCTTTCTTT.

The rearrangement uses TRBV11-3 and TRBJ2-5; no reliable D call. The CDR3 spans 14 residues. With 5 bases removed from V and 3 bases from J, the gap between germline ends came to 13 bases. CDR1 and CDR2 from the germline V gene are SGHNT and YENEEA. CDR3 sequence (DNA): TGTGCCAGCAGCCTAACGTTTGAGAAAGAGACCCAGTACTTC. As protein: CASSLTFEKETQYF.

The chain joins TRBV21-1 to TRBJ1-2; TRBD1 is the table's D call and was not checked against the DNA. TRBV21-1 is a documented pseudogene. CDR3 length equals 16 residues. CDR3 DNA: TGTGCCAGCAGCAAATCCCGGGACAGGGCTAACTATGGCTACACCTTC. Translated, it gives CASSKSRDRANYGYTF.

DNA of the CDR3: TGTGCCAGCAGTGCCTTAGGGACAGGGGGTCACTATGGCTACACCTTC. Residues: CASSALGTGGHYGYTF. The chain uses TRBV6-6 and TRBJ1-2; 11 bases match TRBD1. There are 16 residues in the CDR3. Germline assignment: CDR1 MNHNY and CDR2 SVGAGI (reference sequence). V shed 5 bases, J shed 3 bases, and the junction held 8 bases outside the gene matches.

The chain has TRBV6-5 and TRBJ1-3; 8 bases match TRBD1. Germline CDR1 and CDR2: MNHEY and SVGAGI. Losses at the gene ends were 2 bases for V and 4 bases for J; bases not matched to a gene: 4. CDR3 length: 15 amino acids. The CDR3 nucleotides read TGTGCCAGCAGTTACGACAGGGGAACGGGAAACACCATATATTTT. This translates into CASSYDRGTGNTIYF.

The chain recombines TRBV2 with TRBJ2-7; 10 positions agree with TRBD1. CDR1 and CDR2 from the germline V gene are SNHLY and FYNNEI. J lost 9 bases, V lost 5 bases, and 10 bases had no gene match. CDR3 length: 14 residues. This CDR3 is CASSSDRGMTRQYF. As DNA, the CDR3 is TGTGCCAGCAGTTCGGACAGGGGGATGACTAGGCAGTACTTC.

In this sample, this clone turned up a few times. CDR3 in amino acids: CASSSQPGQGIFTGELFF. CDR3 nucleotide sequence: TGTGCCAGCAGCTCACAACCGGGACAGGGCATCTTTACCGGGGAGCTGTTTTTT. V usage is TRBV7-9 and J usage is TRBJ2-2; 9 bases line up with TRBD1. This CDR3 region has 18 residues. Germline lookup yields CDR1 SEHNR and CDR2 FQNEAQ (reference sequence). Trimming at V came to 4 bases and at J to 5 bases, leaving 14 bases not matched to a gene.

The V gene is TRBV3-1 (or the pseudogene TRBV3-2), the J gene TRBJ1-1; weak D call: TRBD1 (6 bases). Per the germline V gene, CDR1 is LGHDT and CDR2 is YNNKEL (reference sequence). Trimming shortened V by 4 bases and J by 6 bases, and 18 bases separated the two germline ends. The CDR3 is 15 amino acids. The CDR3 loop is CASSRKPQGPSEAFF. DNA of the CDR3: TGTGCCAGCAGCCGGAAACCACAGGGCCCATCTGAAGCTTTCTTT.

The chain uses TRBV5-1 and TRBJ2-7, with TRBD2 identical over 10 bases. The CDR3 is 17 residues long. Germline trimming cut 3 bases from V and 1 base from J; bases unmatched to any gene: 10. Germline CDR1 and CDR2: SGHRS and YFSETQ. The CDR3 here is CASSSGTSSGGSYEQYF. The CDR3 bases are TGCGCCAGCAGCTCGGGGACCTCTAGCGGGGGTTCCTACGAGCAGTACTTC.

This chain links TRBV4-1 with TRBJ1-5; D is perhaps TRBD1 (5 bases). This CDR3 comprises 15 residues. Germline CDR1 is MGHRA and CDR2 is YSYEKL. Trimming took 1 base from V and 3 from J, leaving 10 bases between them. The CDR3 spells CASSQGRGPNQPQHF. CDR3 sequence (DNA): TGCGCCAGCAGCCAAGGAAGGGGCCCCAATCAGCCCCAGCATTTT.

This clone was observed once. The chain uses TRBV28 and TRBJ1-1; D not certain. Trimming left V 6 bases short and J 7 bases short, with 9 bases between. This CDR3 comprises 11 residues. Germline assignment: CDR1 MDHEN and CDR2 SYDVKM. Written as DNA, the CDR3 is TGTGCCAGCAGCTATAGTGGTGAAGCTTTCTTT. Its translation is CASSYSGEAFF. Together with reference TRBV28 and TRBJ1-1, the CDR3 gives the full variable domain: DVKVTQSSRYLVKRTGEKVFLECVQDMDHENMFWYRQDPGLGLRLIYFSYDVKMKEKGDIPEGYSVSREKKERFSLILESASTNQTSMYLCASSYSGEAFFGQGTRLTVV.

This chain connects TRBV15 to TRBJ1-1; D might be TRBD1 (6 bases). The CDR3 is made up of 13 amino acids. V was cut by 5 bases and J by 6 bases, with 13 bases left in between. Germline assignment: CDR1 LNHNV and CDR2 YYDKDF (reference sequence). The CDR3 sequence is CATSETGFAEAFF. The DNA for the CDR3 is TGTGCCACCAGCGAAACAGGGTTTGCTGAAGCTTTCTTT.

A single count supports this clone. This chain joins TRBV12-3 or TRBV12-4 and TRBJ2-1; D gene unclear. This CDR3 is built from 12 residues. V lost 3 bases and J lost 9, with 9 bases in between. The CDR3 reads CASSFLSGEQFF. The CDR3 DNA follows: TGTGCCAGCAGTTTTCTGTCGGGTGAGCAGTTCTTC.

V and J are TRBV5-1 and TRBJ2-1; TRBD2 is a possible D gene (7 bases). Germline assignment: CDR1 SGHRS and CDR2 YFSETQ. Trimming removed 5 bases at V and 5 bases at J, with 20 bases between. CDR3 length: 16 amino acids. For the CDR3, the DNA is TGCGCCAGCAGTCAGAACGGGGGGCCGATCCACAATGAGCAGTTCTTC. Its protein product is CASSQNGGPIHNEQFF.